This TCR beta chain was captured in a study of T cells in localized non-small cell lung cancer. The protocol was immunoSEQ multiplex PCR, while the TCRdb copy is restricted to in-frame clones and leaves out a portion. The table lists approximately 60,000 clones, about 90% of them singletons. V lost 0 bases and J 2 bases, leaving 10 bases between the germline ends. Germline-derived CDR1 and CDR2 are MNHEY and SVGAGI. This CDR3 is built from 15 residues. The receptor was derived from a woman aged 35 to 69 with stage I lung adenocarcinoma. The sample consisted of peripheral blood, taken before any cancer treatment. This chain joins TRBV6-5 and TRBJ1-2, with D uncertain. The CDR3 DNA reads as TGTGCCAGCAGTTACTCGGAAGATATCAACTATGGCTACACCTTC. Translating it yields CASSYSEDINYGYTF.